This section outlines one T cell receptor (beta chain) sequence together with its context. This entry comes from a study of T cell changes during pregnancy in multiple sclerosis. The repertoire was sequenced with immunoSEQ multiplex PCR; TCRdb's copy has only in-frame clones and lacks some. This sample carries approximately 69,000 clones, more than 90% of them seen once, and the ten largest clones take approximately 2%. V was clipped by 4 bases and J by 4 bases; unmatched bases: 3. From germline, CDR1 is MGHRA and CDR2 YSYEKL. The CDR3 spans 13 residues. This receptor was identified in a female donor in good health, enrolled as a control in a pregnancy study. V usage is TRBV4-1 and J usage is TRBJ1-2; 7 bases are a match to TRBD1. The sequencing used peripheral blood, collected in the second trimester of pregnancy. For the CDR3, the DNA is TGCGCCAGCAGCCCCCAGGGGGTCTATGGCTACACCTTC. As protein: CASSPQGVYGYTF.